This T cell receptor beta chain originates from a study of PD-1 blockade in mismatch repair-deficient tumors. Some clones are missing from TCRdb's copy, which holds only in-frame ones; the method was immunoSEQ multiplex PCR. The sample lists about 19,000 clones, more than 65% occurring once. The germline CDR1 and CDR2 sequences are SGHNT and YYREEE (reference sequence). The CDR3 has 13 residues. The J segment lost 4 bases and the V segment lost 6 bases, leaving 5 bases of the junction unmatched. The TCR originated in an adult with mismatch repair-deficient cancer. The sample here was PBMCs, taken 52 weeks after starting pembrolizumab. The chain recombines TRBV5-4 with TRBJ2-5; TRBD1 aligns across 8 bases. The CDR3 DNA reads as TGTGCCAGCACCAAAGACAGGGGAGAGACCCAGTACTTC. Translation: CASTKDRGETQYF.